The clone carrying this TCR beta chain was counted only a few times. Looked up from germline, CDR1 is DFQATT and CDR2 is SNEGSKA (reference sequence). The CDR3 length is 13 residues. Trimming removed 6 bases from V and 10 bases from J; junction bases left unmatched: 5. This record comes from a study of T cells after yellow fever vaccination. TCRdb re-analysed the 5' RACE reads in MiXCR, keeping a single row per CDR3 protein. The sample comprises a few hundred thousand distinct CDR3 sequences, approximately 6.8% of which are singletons, and roughly 1% rests with the top ten. The V call is TRBV20-1, the J call TRBJ2-2, with 13 bases lining up with TRBD2. This TCR derives from a man aged 25-40 years who received the YFV17D yellow fever vaccine. Sequencing used CD4+ T cells sorted from PBMCs, obtained on the day of the yellow fever booster vaccination. CDR3 in amino acids: CSARTSGRVELFF. The CDR3 DNA reads TGCAGTGCAAGGACTAGCGGGAGAGTGGAGCTGTTTTTT.